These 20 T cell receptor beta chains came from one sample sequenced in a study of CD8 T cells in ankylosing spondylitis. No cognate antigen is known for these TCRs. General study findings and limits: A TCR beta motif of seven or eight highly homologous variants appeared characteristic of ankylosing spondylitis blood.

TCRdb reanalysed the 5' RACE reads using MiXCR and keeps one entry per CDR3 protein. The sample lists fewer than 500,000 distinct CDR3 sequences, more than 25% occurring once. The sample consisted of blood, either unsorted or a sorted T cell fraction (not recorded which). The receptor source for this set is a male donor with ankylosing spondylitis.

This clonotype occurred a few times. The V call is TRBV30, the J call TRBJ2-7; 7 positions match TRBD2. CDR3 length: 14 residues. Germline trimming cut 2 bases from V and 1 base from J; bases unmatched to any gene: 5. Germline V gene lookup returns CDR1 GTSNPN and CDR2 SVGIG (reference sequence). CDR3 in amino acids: CAWSRGGSSYEQYF. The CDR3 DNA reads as TGTGCCTGGAGTCGGGGCGGGAGTTCCTACGAGCAGTACTTC.

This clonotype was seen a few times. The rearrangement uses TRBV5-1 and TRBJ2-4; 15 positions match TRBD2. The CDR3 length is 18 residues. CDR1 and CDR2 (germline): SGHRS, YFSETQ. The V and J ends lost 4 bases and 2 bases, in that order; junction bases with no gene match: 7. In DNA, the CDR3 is TGCGCCAGCAGCCTGGGACTAGCGGGAGGCCGGTCCAAAAACATTCAGTACTTC. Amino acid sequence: CASSLGLAGGRSKNIQYF.

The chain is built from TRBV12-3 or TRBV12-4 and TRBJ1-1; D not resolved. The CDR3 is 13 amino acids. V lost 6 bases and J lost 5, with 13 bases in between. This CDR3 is CASRLRLGTEAFF. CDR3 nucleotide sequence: TGTGCCAGCAGACTCAGGTTAGGGACTGAAGCTTTCTTT.

In DNA form, the CDR3 reads TGCGCCAGCAGCGCGGGACTAGCGGGAGACTCTGGGGCCAACGTCCTGACTTTC. The encoded protein is CASSAGLAGDSGANVLTF. J is TRBJ2-6 and V is TRBV5-1; TRBD2 matches 14 bases. V dropped 4 bases and J dropped 0; count of bases not matched to a gene: 3. Germline lookup yields CDR1 SGHRS and CDR2 YFSETQ. This CDR3 has 18 amino acids.

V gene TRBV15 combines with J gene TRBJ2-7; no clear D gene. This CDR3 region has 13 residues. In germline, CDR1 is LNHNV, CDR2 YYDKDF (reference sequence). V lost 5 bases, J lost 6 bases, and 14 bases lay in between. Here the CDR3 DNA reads TGTGCCACCAGCGTAGGACGGTCAACCGAGCAGTACGTC. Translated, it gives CATSVGRSTEQYV.

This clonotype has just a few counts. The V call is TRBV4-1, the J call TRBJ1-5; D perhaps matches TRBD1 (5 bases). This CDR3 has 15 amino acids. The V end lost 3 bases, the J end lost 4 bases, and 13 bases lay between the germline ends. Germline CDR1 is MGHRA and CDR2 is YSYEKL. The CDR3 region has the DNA TGCGCCAGCAGCCAGGTGACAGAGACTAATCAGCCCCAGCATTTT. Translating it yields CASSQVTETNQPQHF.

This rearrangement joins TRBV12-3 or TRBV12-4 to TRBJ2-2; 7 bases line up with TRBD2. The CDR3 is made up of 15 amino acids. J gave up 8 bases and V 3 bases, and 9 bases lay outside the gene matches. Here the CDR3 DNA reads TGTGCCAGCAGTTTCGGGCGGGAGTTGCAAGGGGAGCTGTTTTTT. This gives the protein CASSFGRELQGELFF.

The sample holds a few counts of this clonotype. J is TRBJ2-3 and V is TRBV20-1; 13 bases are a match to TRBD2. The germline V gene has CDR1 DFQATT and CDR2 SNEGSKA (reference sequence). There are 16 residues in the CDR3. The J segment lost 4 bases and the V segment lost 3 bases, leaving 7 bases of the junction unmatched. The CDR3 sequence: CSASSGLAGDADTQYF. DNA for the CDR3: TGCAGTGCTAGCTCCGGACTAGCGGGAGACGCAGATACGCAGTATTTT.

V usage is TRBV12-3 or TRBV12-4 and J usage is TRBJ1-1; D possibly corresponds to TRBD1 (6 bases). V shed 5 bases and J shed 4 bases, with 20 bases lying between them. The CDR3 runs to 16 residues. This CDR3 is CASSRLQGSLITEAFF. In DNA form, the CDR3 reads TGTGCCAGCAGTCGCTTACAGGGCTCATTAATCACTGAAGCTTTCTTT.

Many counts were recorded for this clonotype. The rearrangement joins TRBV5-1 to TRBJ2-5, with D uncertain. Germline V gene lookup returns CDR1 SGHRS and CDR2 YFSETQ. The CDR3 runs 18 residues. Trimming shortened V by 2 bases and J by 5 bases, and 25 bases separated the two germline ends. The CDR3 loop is CASSFAPNQLLPLETQYF. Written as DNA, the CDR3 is TGCGCCAGCAGCTTTGCCCCTAACCAACTACTTCCTCTGGAGACCCAGTACTTC.

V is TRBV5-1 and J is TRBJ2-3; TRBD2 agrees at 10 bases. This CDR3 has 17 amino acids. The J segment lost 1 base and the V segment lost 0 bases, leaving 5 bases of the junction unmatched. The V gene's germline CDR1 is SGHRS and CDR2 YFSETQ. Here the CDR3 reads CASSLAPSGSGTDTQYF. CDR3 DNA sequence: TGCGCCAGCAGCTTGGCCCCTAGCGGGAGTGGCACAGATACGCAGTATTTT.

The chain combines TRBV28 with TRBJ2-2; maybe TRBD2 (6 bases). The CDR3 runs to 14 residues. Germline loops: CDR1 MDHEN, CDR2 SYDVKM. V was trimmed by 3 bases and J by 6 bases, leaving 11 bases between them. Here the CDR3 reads CASSFRSGAGELFF. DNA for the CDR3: TGTGCCAGCAGTTTCCGTTCGGGGGCCGGGGAGCTGTTTTTT.

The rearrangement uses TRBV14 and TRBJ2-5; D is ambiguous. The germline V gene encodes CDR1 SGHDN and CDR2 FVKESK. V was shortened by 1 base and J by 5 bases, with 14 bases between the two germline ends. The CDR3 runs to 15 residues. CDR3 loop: CASSQVGGSRETQYF. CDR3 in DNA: TGTGCCAGCAGCCAAGTTGGCGGATCGAGGGAGACCCAGTACTTC.

This chain's CDR3 is CSAKTGTDLSPQHF. CDR3 in DNA: TGCAGTGCTAAAACAGGGACAGATTTGTCGCCCCAGCATTTT. The J gene is TRBJ1-5, the V gene TRBV20-1; the match to TRBD1 covers 7 bases. Losses at the gene ends were 4 bases for V and 9 bases for J; bases not matched to a gene: 12. Germline V gene data show CDR1 as DFQATT and CDR2 as SNEGSKA (reference sequence). The CDR3 spans 14 residues.

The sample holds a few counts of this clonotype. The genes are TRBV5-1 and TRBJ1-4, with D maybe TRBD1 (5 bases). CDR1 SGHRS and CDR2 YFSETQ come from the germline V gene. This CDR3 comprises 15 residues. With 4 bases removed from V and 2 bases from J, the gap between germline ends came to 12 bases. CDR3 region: CASSRGSSTNEKLFF. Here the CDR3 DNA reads TGCGCCAGCAGCCGGGGGAGTTCCACTAATGAAAAACTGTTTTTT.

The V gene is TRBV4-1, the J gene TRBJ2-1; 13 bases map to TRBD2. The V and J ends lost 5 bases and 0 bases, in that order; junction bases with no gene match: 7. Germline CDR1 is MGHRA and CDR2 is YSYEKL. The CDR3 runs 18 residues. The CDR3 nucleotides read TGCGCCAGCAGCTCCGGGACTAGCGGGGTGAGCTCCTACAATGAGCAGTTCTTC. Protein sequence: CASSSGTSGVSSYNEQFF.

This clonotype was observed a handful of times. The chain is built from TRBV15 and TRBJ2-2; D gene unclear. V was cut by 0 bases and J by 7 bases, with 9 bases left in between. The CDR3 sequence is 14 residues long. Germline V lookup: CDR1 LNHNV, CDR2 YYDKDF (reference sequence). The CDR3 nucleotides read TGTGCCACCAGCAGAGATTCAGTGCGCGGGGAGCTGTTTTTT. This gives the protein CATSRDSVRGELFF.

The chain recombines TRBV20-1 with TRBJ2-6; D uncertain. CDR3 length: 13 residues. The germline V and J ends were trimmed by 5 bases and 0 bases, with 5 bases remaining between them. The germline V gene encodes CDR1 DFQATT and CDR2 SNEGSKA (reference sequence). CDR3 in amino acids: CSALFSGANVLTF. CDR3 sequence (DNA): TGCAGTGCTTTGTTCTCTGGGGCCAACGTCCTGACTTTC.

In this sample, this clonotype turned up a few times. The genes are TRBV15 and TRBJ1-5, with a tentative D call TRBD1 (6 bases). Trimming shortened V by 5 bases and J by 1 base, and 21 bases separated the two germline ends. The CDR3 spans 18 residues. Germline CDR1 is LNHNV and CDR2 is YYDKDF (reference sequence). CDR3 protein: CATSGSYSGAWSNQPQHF. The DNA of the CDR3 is TGTGCCACCAGCGGCAGTTACTCAGGGGCCTGGAGCAATCAGCCCCAGCATTTT.

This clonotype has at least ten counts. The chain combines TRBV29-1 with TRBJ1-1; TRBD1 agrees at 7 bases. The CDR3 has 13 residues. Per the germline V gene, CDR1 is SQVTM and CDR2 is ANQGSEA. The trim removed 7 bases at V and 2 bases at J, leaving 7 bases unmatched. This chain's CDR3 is CSASTGRNTEAFF. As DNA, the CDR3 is TGCAGCGCTTCGACAGGGCGAAACACTGAAGCTTTCTTT.